This T cell receptor beta chain was profiled in a study of blood T cell repertoires in COVID-19. Libraries were prepared by immunoSEQ multiplex PCR; TCRdb keeps only in-frame clonotypes and omits some of them. The profile shows about 160,000 clones, 84% of them singletons. The sample comprised peripheral blood. The clonotype comes from a man in his sixties or seventies with acute or convalescent COVID-19.

CDR3 DNA sequence: TGCGCCAGCAGCTCAAATACAGGGTTGAGCTCCTACAATGAGCAGTTCTTC. Its protein product is CASSSNTGLSSYNEQFF. The chain employs TRBV5-1 and TRBJ2-1, with a tentative D call TRBD1 (6 bases). The germline gives CDR1 SGHRS, CDR2 YFSETQ. This CDR3 is built from 17 residues. Trimming removed 3 bases from V and 0 bases from J, with 16 bases in between.